The 21 T cell receptor beta chains in this list originate from one sample, sequenced in a study of CD8 T cells in ankylosing spondylitis (dated by TCRdb to about 2017). The library was prepared using 5' RACE. The sequencer listed for this sample is Illumina HiSeq 2500. Clones were called with MiXCR by TCRdb after fastp trimmed the public reads at Q25, and only in-frame beta chains were retained. Duplicate CDR3 protein sequences are folded into a single record with the most common DNA and genes. The sample contains about 150,000 distinct CDR3 sequences, more than 40% of them found a single time. The ten largest make up 15% of the sample. The sample was synovial fluid, either unsorted or a sorted T cell fraction (not recorded which). The receptors here all came from a male donor with ankylosing spondylitis.

This clonotype appeared a few times. The chain combines TRBV12-3 or TRBV12-4 with TRBJ2-1; D call uncertain. This CDR3 comprises 15 residues. Trimming pared 3 bases from V and 6 bases from J, leaving 15 bases between. CDR3: CASSLARAFPNEQFF. The CDR3 region has the DNA TGTGCCAGCAGTTTGGCTAGGGCATTTCCCAATGAGCAGTTCTTC.

This clonotype is judged medium-sized. For the CDR3, the DNA is TGTGCCAGCACCCGGGGGCCGAGGGACTACTATGGCTACACCTTC. Translated, it gives CASTRGPRDYYGYTF. The rearrangement joins TRBV12-3 or TRBV12-4 to TRBJ1-2; D is perhaps TRBD1 (6 bases). V was pared by 7 bases and J by 3 bases, with 18 bases between. The CDR3 extends over 15 amino acids.

J is TRBJ1-2 and V is TRBV6-1; D not certain. The germline V and J ends were trimmed by 0 bases and 3 bases, with 5 bases remaining between them. The germline V gene encodes CDR1 MNHNS and CDR2 SASEGT. This CDR3 has 13 residues. CDR3 loop: CASSEATDYGYTF. CDR3 nucleotide sequence: TGTGCCAGCAGTGAAGCAACAGACTATGGCTACACCTTC.

With respect to this clonotype: A much larger clonotype is one base distant, so this may be a read error. The chain combines TRBV7-9 with TRBJ2-7; no definite D call. Looked up from germline, CDR1 is SEHNR and CDR2 is FQNEAQ (reference sequence). The CDR3 length is 13 residues. V lost 1 base and J lost 3, with 7 bases in between. The CDR3 sequence is CASSLEPIYEQYF. CDR3 DNA sequence: TGTGCCAGCAGCTTAGAACCGATCTACGAGCAGTACTTC.

V is TRBV4-2 and J is TRBJ2-1; no clear D gene. The CDR3 is made up of 14 amino acids. With 0 bases removed from V and 5 bases from J, the gap between germline ends came to 8 bases. Germline-derived CDR1 and CDR2 are LGHNA and YNFKEQ. The CDR3 region is CASSQEGWNNEQFF. In nucleotides, the CDR3 is TGTGCCAGCAGCCAAGAAGGTTGGAACAATGAGCAGTTCTTC.

This clonotype was seen a handful of times. This chain links TRBV6-2 or TRBV6-3 with TRBJ1-1; D perhaps matches TRBD1 (6 bases). The length of the CDR3 is 14 residues. Germline lookup yields CDR1 MNHEY and CDR2 SVGEGT. Trimming removed 3 bases at V and 1 base at J, with 9 bases between. The CDR3 is CASSYGGPNTEAFF. CDR3 sequence (DNA): TGTGCCAGCAGTTATGGGGGCCCGAACACTGAAGCTTTCTTT.

This clonotype appeared a few times. This rearrangement joins TRBV6-2 or TRBV6-3 to TRBJ2-1; TRBD2 aligns across 11 bases. This CDR3 is 14 amino acids long. J gave up 6 bases and V 2 bases, and 0 bases lay outside the gene matches. The germline V gene has CDR1 MNHEY and CDR2 SVGEGT. The DNA of the CDR3 is TGTGCCAGCAGTTACACTAGCGGGAGCAATGAGCAGTTCTTC. Translation gives CASSYTSGSNEQFF.

The CDR3 reads CASSQRFVTGELFF. The CDR3 DNA sequence: TGTGCCAGCAGCCAACGGTTCGTCACCGGGGAGCTGTTTTTT. V gene TRBV14 combines with J gene TRBJ2-2, with D unresolved. This CDR3 has 14 amino acids. Germline V gene sequence: CDR1 SGHDN, CDR2 FVKESK. V lost 2 bases, J lost 4 bases, and 8 bases lay in between.

This chain connects TRBV27 to TRBJ2-7; D may correspond to TRBD1 or TRBD2 (5 bases each). Germline values: CDR1 MNHEY, CDR2 SMNVEV (reference sequence). Trimming stripped 6 bases from V and 7 bases from J, with 19 bases between. This CDR3 is built from 14 residues. The CDR3 region has the DNA TGTGCCAGCAGCCACGGGACCTTTGTAGAGGAGCAGTACTTC. Residues: CASSHGTFVEEQYF.

The chain joins TRBV20-1 to TRBJ1-1; 7 nucleotides align to TRBD1. The CDR3 loop spans 13 amino acids. Germline assignment: CDR1 DFQATT and CDR2 SNEGSKA (reference sequence). The junction had 2 bases not matched to a gene; V was cut back by 3 bases and J by 1 base. In nucleotides, the CDR3 is TGCAGTGCTAGGGGACAGCCGAACACTGAAGCTTTCTTT. Protein sequence: CSARGQPNTEAFF.

This clonotype was observed a few times. This chain connects TRBV7-6 to TRBJ2-5; tentative D call: TRBD1 (5 bases). The germline V gene has CDR1 SGHVS and CDR2 FNYEAQ. With 1 base removed from V and 2 bases from J, the gap between germline ends came to 23 bases. The CDR3 spans 19 residues. CDR3 loop: CASSLDVGVYTPDQETQYF. The CDR3 DNA is TGTGCCAGCAGCTTAGATGTAGGGGTATATACTCCAGATCAAGAGACCCAGTACTTC.

The chain has TRBV7-8 and TRBJ2-1; 10 nucleotides match TRBD1. CDR1 and CDR2 from the germline V gene are SGHVS and FQNEAQ. The CDR3 length is 17 residues. J gave up 6 bases and V 5 bases, and 13 bases lay outside the gene matches. In DNA, the CDR3 is TGTGCCAGCAGCAGAACTAACCGGGACAGGGGTTCCAATGAGCAGTTCTTC. This sequence encodes CASSRTNRDRGSNEQFF.

The chain uses TRBV21-1 and TRBJ2-1; TRBD1 is the table's D call, not checked against the DNA. TRBV21-1 has pseudogene status. The CDR3 runs to 13 residues. CDR3 in amino acids: CASSKDTPGYQFF. The DNA for the CDR3 is TGTGCCAGCAGCAAAGATACACCGGGATATCAGTTCTTC.

The CDR3 region has the DNA TGTGCCAGCAGTCCCCCGGGTTCAGTGGAGACCCAGTACTTC. Translated, it gives CASSPPGSVETQYF. The chain combines TRBV28 with TRBJ2-5; D gene ambiguous. Trimming cost V 5 bases and J 5 bases, with 15 bases left between them. CDR1 MDHEN and CDR2 SYDVKM come from the germline V gene. The CDR3 contains 14 residues.

This chain connects TRBV18 to TRBJ1-5; D call uncertain. The CDR3 sequence is 14 residues long. The V gene lost 1 base and the J gene lost 8 bases, with 12 bases spanning the gap. CDR1 and CDR2 from the germline V gene are KGHSH and LQKENI. CDR3 region: CASSPRRLGEPQHF. The CDR3 DNA reads TGTGCCAGCTCACCACGGCGCCTCGGGGAGCCCCAGCATTTT.

In this sample, this clonotype turned up a few times. J is TRBJ1-1 and V is TRBV3-1; 11 positions match TRBD1. The CDR3 consists of 16 residues. V dropped 1 base and J dropped 8; count of bases not matched to a gene: 9. Germline V gene sequence: CDR1 LGHDT, CDR2 YNNKEL (reference sequence). CDR3 nucleotides: TGTGCCAGCAGCCAAGTGTACCGGACAGGGGGCCCCGAAGCTTTCTTT. Translation gives CASSQVYRTGGPEAFF.

This sequence joins TRBV10-3 and TRBJ1-2, with 9 bases matching TRBD1. The CDR3 spans 15 residues. Germline CDR1 reads ENHRY; CDR2 reads SYGVKD. The J segment lost 4 bases and the V segment lost 7 bases, leaving 10 bases of the junction unmatched. CDR3 DNA: TGTGCCATCAATGTGGAGGACAGGGGAGGCTATGGCTACACCTTC. Translated: CAINVEDRGGYGYTF.

The sample holds many counts of this clonotype. This may stem from a read error, because a much larger clone lies one nucleotide away. The chain is built from TRBV6-1 and TRBJ2-3; TRBD2 matches 12 bases. The trim removed 4 bases at V and 1 base at J, leaving 0 bases unmatched. This CDR3 comprises 15 residues. The germline V gene encodes CDR1 MNHNS and CDR2 SASEGT. The CDR3 loop reads CASSGLAGGTDTQYF. The CDR3 DNA is TGTGCCAGCAGTGGACTAGCGGGGGGCACAGATACGCAGTATTTT.

The chain joins TRBV12-3 or TRBV12-4 to TRBJ1-2; TRBD1 might be the D (6 bases). This CDR3 is built from 11 residues. The V gene lost 6 bases and the J gene lost 8 bases, with 10 bases spanning the gap. The CDR3 DNA follows: TGTGCCAGCAGCGCCGACAGGGGCTACACCTTC. Its translation: CASSADRGYTF.

This clonotype has ten or more counts. V usage is TRBV5-1 and J usage is TRBJ2-1; the match to TRBD2 covers 11 bases. Germline V gives CDR1 SGHRS, CDR2 YFSETQ. The CDR3 runs to 14 residues. With V trimmed by 7 bases and J by 5 bases, 5 bases remained unmatched. The CDR3 reads CASAPGLADNEQFF. DNA of the CDR3: TGCGCCAGCGCTCCGGGACTAGCGGACAATGAGCAGTTCTTC.

This sequence joins TRBV28 and TRBJ2-7, with 10 bases identical to TRBD2. The V gene's germline CDR1 is MDHEN and CDR2 SYDVKM. The CDR3 length is 16 residues. V shed 2 bases, J shed 4 bases, and the junction held 8 bases outside the gene matches. CDR3 amino acids: CASSLQREGRFYEQYF. The CDR3 DNA reads TGTGCCAGCAGTTTACAGCGGGAGGGCCGTTTTTACGAGCAGTACTTC.